The T cell receptor (beta chain) under discussion was sequenced for a study of lymphopenia after photon versus proton radiotherapy. Regarding the study as a whole: Under photons, naive T cells and diversity fell while effector/memory populations rose. After the lymphocyte nadir, photon-treated repertoires showed oligoclonal expansion, especially of CD8+ Temra cells.

As to this clone: Its cognate antigen is unknown.

Profiling relied on immunoSEQ multiplex PCR, and the TCRdb table lists in-frame clones only, not all of them. The table records about 160,000 clones, roughly nine tenths of them present only once. Trimming took 5 bases from V and 5 from J; bases not matched to a gene: 7. The CDR3 is 14 residues long. Germline V gene data show CDR1 as SGHVS and CDR2 as FNYEAQ. The receptor was derived from a man between 50 and 59 years old with gastric cancer. The rearrangement uses TRBV7-6 and TRBJ2-5, with 8 bases identical to TRBD2. Here the sequenced sample was peripheral blood, taken from a patient treated with photon-based radiotherapy. The CDR3 nucleotides read TGTGCCAGCAGCCCGGGACTAGAGATGGAGACCCAGTACTTC. Its translation: CASSPGLEMETQYF.